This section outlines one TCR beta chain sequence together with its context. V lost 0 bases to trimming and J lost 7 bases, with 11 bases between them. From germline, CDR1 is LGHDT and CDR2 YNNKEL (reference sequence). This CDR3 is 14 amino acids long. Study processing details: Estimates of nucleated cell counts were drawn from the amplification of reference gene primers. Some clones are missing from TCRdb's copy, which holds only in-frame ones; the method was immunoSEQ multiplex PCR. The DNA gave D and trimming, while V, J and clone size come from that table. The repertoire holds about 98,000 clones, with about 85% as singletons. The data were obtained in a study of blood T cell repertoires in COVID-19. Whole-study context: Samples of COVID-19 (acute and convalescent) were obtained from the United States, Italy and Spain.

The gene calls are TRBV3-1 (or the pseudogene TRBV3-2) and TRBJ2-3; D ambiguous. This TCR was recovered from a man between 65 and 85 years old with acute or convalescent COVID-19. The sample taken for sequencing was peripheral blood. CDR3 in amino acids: CASSQEGSPYTQYF. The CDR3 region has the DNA TGTGCCAGCAGCCAAGAAGGTAGCCCGTATACGCAGTATTTT.